Detailed here is one TCR beta chain. Antigen: not known. These data belong to a study of identical twins. General study results and limits: Possibly, invariant MAIT and iNKT cells partly confounded zero-insertion analyses.

CDR3 size: 14 residues. CDR1 and CDR2 from the germline V gene are LNHDA and SQIVND (reference sequence). The V end was cut by 3 bases, the J end by 2 bases, with 8 bases between. Template switching added a universal primer site; cDNA carried unique molecular identifiers. MiXCR, run by TCRdb on the 5' RACE reads, gives a single entry per CDR3 protein. The table shows about 530,000 distinct CDR3 sequences, with approximately 20% occurring only once. These data were also reused for a study on yellow fever vaccine responses in identical twins.

Sample: CD4+ T cells sorted from blood. The TCR sequence derives from a woman between 18 and 30 years old in good health. This chain connects TRBV19 to TRBJ2-1, with D possibly matching TRBD1 (6 bases). DNA of the CDR3: TGTGCCAGTAGTATTGACAGGACCTACAATGAGCAGTTCTTC. Translated: CASSIDRTYNEQFF.